This T cell receptor beta chain derives from a study of blood T cell repertoires in COVID-19. Across the whole study: Sites across the United States, Italy and Spain contributed samples from acute and convalescent COVID-19. PBMCs, B-cell-depleted T cells, or T cells were the source of the cDNA or gDNA that made up the material.

The V gene's germline CDR1 is SGDLS and CDR2 YYNGEE. The length of the CDR3 is 15 residues. The trim removed 0 bases at V and 7 bases at J, leaving 9 bases unmatched. As processed by the authors: Cell counts per sample came from amplifying reference gene primers. This table comes from immunoSEQ multiplex PCR, and its TCRdb copy is limited to in-frame clones, with some not included. V and J calls and clone size are as listed in that table; D and trimming were resolved from the DNA. The sample lists about 120,000 clones, around 64% occurring once. This TCR came from a human donor with acute or convalescent COVID-19. The donor label of this sample is uncertain. V gene TRBV9 combines with J gene TRBJ1-2, with 7 positions matching TRBD1. The sequencing input was peripheral blood. The CDR3 DNA follows: TGTGCCAGCAGCGTAGGATTGGAGGGGGCTCTTGGCTACACCTTC. This sequence encodes CASSVGLEGALGYTF.